The present entry profiles one T cell receptor (beta chain) with its context. The sample belongs to a study of blood T cell repertoires in COVID-19. V dropped 1 base and J dropped 0 bases, with 8 bases sitting between them. The CDR3 is made up of 14 amino acids. The germline V gene encodes CDR1 SGHDT and CDR2 YYEEEE. Profiled with immunoSEQ multiplex PCR; TCRdb holds only in-frame clones, not every one. The table has 130,000 to 150,000 clones, 88% seen once. This receptor was obtained from a human donor in a cohort sampled during active COVID-19. V usage is TRBV5-6 and J usage is TRBJ2-7; D gene unclear. Material: peripheral blood. CDR3 sequence reads: CASSLTPSSYEQYF. The CDR3 nucleotides read TGTGCCAGCAGCTTGACACCCAGCTCCTACGAGCAGTACTTC.